Below, 10 T cell receptor beta chains from the same sample are listed, as sequenced in a study of blood T cell repertoires in COVID-19. The method was immunoSEQ multiplex PCR; TCRdb's version includes in-frame clones alone and lacks a portion of them. The sample includes approximately 53,000 clones, about 86% seen only once; the top ten take 20% to 25%. The sequencing sample was made of peripheral blood. All receptors derive from a woman of 80 years or more with COVID-19, enrolled during active disease.

This chain connects TRBV7-6 to TRBJ2-5; perhaps TRBD2 as D (6 bases). The CDR3 has 13 amino acids. The ends were cut back, 0 bases at V and 5 bases at J, with 7 bases in the middle. Germline V gene lookup returns CDR1 SGHVS and CDR2 FNYEAQ. The CDR3 region has the DNA TGTGCCAGCAGCTTAGCAGGGAGGGAGACCCAGTACTTC. Translated: CASSLAGRETQYF.

Written as DNA, the CDR3 is TGTGCCAGCAGCGTGAGCCCGATACAGGGGGCAAGGGGGGCCAACGTCCTGACTTTC. Protein product: CASSVSPIQGARGANVLTF. The rearrangement uses TRBV9 and TRBJ2-6, with TRBD1 identical over 9 bases. With V trimmed by 2 bases and J by 4 bases, 13 bases remained unmatched. CDR1 SGDLS and CDR2 YYNGEE come from the germline V gene. This CDR3 is 19 amino acids long.

CDR3 residues: CASSEGSYTGELFF. The CDR3, as DNA: TGTGCCAGTAGTGAGGGCAGCTACACCGGGGAGCTGTTTTTT. V is TRBV19 and J is TRBJ2-2; a weak D match, TRBD2 (5 bases). The CDR3 covers 14 residues. Germline CDR1 is LNHDA and CDR2 is SQIVND (reference sequence). Trimming cost V 5 bases and J 3 bases, with 10 bases left between them. Drawing the rest from reference TRBV19 and TRBJ2-2, the complete variable domain is DGGITQSPKYLFRKEGQNVTLSCEQNLNHDAMYWYRQDPGQGLRLIYYSQIVNDFQKGDIAEGYSVSREKKESFPLTVTSAQKNPTAFYLCASSEGSYTGELFFGEGSRLTVL.

The V call is TRBV29-1, the J call TRBJ2-5; 14 bases align to TRBD2. The CDR3 contains 14 residues. V lost 1 base, J lost 5 bases, and 0 bases stayed unmatched. Germline values: CDR1 SQVTM, CDR2 ANQGSEA. The CDR3 nucleotides read TGCAGCGTTGAAGGACTAGCGGGAGGGGAGACCCAGTACTTC. Its translation: CSVEGLAGGETQYF.

The chain recombines TRBV7-9 with TRBJ2-1, with D possibly being TRBD1 (6 bases). V lost 4 bases, J lost 4 bases, and 20 bases lay in between. The germline V gene has CDR1 SEHNR and CDR2 FQNEAQ (reference sequence). This CDR3 is 17 amino acids long. CDR3 coding DNA: TGTGCCAGCAGCTCAGACCTAGGCAGGGGTAGGTACAATGAGCAGTTCTTC. The encoded protein is CASSSDLGRGRYNEQFF.

The gene calls are TRBV24-1 and TRBJ2-3; 7 positions agree with TRBD2. The V gene end was trimmed by 6 bases and the J gene end by 4 bases; junction bases not matched to a gene: 9. Germline V gene data show CDR1 as KGHDR and CDR2 as SFDVKD. The CDR3 length is 15 residues. In DNA, the CDR3 is TGTGCCACCAGTCAAAGCGGGGTTAACGCAGATACGCAGTATTTT. Its translation: CATSQSGVNADTQYF.

The CDR3 sequence: CASSLKGGGLNTGELFF. The CDR3 DNA follows: TGTGCCAGCAGCTTGAAAGGCGGGGGGCTAAACACCGGGGAGCTGTTTTTT. J is TRBJ2-2 and V is TRBV5-6; TRBD2 aligns across 8 bases. The CDR3 totals 17 residues. V lost 1 base to trimming and J lost 2 bases; unmatched junction nucleotides: 7. Per the germline V gene, CDR1 is SGHDT and CDR2 is YYEEEE.

V gene TRBV7-2 combines with J gene TRBJ2-6; D may be TRBD1 (5 bases). This CDR3 is built from 16 residues. Trimming pared 7 bases from V and 2 bases from J, leaving 15 bases between. The germline V gene has CDR1 SGHTA and CDR2 FQGNSA. CDR3 amino acids: CASKVASGPGANVLTF. In DNA form, the CDR3 reads TGTGCCAGCAAAGTAGCATCAGGGCCTGGGGCCAACGTCCTGACTTTC.

The chain links TRBV6-5 to TRBJ2-4; 7 bases are shared with TRBD1. Germline lookup yields CDR1 MNHEY and CDR2 SVGAGI. This CDR3 has 12 amino acids. V shed 9 bases, J shed 6 bases, and the junction held 5 bases outside the gene matches. DNA of the CDR3: TGTGCCAGTTCCGGGACAGCAAACATTCAGTACTTC. Its translation: CASSGTANIQYF.

The V gene is TRBV11-3, the J gene TRBJ2-1; 8 nucleotides match TRBD2. The CDR3 is made up of 15 amino acids. CDR1 SGHNT and CDR2 YENEEA come from the germline V gene. V lost 5 bases and J lost 9; bases outside the gene matches: 12. CDR3 in amino acids: CASSALAGPLGEQFF. The CDR3 region has the DNA TGTGCCAGCAGCGCCCTAGCGGGCCCCCTAGGTGAGCAGTTCTTC. Together with reference TRBV11-3 and TRBJ2-1, the CDR3 gives the full variable domain: EAGVVQSPRYKIIEKKQPVAFWCNPISGHNTLYWYLQNLGQGPELLIRYENEEAVDDSQLPKDRFSAERLKGVDSTLKIQPAELGDSAVYLCASSALAGPLGEQFFGPGTRLTVL.